This T cell receptor beta chain was sequenced during a study of CD8+ T cells in alopecia areata. Overall study: Female C3H/HeJ mice aged about 7-11 weeks received skin from roughly 6-12-month-old C3H/HeJ donors with spontaneous alopecia.

The CDR3 extends over 15 amino acids. CDR1 and CDR2 (germline): LGHNA, YNLKQL (reference sequence). Time point in this sample: mouse skin 6 weeks after grafting, around onset of hair loss. Investigators biopsied the skin of recipient mice at grafting and again 3 and 6 weeks later. RNA extraction was followed by reverse transcription into cDNA, which acted as the sequencing template. Measured with immunoSEQ multiplex PCR; TCRdb has only the in-frame clones, and not every one. The sample presents about 5,900 clones, none singletons. This clone occurred a few times. Gene and germline names: mouse. The observed sequence ends 4 residues before the CDR3 terminus, with the missing tail filled in from the germline J gene.

The chain carries TRBV5 and TRBJ2-7; 10 bases line up with TRBD2. The clonotype was recovered from a C3H/HeJ mouse with alopecia areata. The MHC haplotype of this mouse line is H2-k. This specimen was skin, taken at week 6. The CDR3 sequence is CASSNRDWGLYEQYF. The part of the CDR3 DNA that was read is TGTGCCAGCAGCAACCGGGACTGGGGTTTGTAT.